Below are 16 T cell receptor beta chains sequenced from a single sample in a study of metastatic and nonmetastatic thyroid tumors. All patients were untreated before thyroid surgery. TCRdb reanalyzed the PCR reads via MiXCR. Of approximately 28,000 clones detected, 15% to 20% appear once; the ten largest clones hold about 5.7%. The material sequenced was blood. The origin of the receptors is a male donor with papillary thyroid cancer or a benign thyroid nodule (not recorded which). Some clones in this sample may be carry-over from other donors' samples.

This clone occurred many times. V and J are TRBV3-1 and TRBJ2-2, with 8 bases fitting TRBD2. The CDR3 totals 15 residues. With V trimmed by 6 bases and J by 1 base, 4 bases remained unmatched. In germline, CDR1 is LGHDT, CDR2 YNNKEL (reference sequence). The CDR3 region is CASSLSGRNTGELFF. The DNA for the CDR3 is TGTGCCAGCAGTCTCAGCGGGAGGAACACCGGGGAGCTGTTTTTT.

A note on this clone: One end of the junction is discordant with germline, which a read error may explain. The J gene is TRBJ1-2, the V gene TRBV5-1; 8 bases are shared with TRBD1. The CDR3 covers 12 residues. Germline CDR1 and CDR2: SGHRS and YFSETQ. In DNA form, the CDR3 reads TGCGCCAGCAGCTCTGGACAGGGTGGCTACAACTTC. Its translation: CASSSGQGGYNF.

This clone occurred many times. The same CDR3 can be traced to other DNA sequences in this sample. The chain recombines TRBV6-1 with TRBJ2-5, with D possibly called TRBD1 or TRBD2 (5 bases each). The V end lost 3 bases, the J end lost 4 bases, and 9 bases lay between the germline ends. There are 13 residues in the CDR3. Per the germline V gene, CDR1 is MNHNS and CDR2 is SASEGT. CDR3 region: CASSDGDGETQYF. DNA for the CDR3: TGTGCCAGCAGTGATGGGGACGGAGAGACCCAGTACTTC.

This clone was picked up many times. A much larger clone is a single base away; this may be a read error. The chain joins TRBV3-1 to TRBJ2-1, with 8 nucleotides matching TRBD2. Unmatched junction bases numbered 1, after V lost 4 bases and J lost 8 bases. Germline CDR1 is LGHDT and CDR2 is YNNKEL (reference sequence). This CDR3 is 12 amino acids long. CDR3 loop: CASSPGGDEQFF. CDR3 DNA sequence: TGTGCCAGCAGCCCCGGGGGGGATGAGCAGTTCTTC.

This clone was found many times. The J gene is TRBJ2-3, the V gene TRBV3-1; D is perhaps TRBD2 (6 bases). This CDR3 spans 15 amino acids. Germline CDR1 LGHDT, CDR2 YNNKEL (reference sequence). The germline V and J ends were trimmed by 6 bases and 0 bases, with 13 bases remaining between them. This CDR3 reads CASRRDFSSTDTQYF. The CDR3, as DNA: TGTGCCAGCAGGAGGGACTTTTCTAGCACAGATACGCAGTATTTT.

The rearrangement joins TRBV5-4 to TRBJ1-6; D gene uncertain. V was trimmed by 0 bases and J by 7 bases, leaving 8 bases between them. Germline loops: CDR1 SGHNT, CDR2 YYREEE (reference sequence). This CDR3 has 14 amino acids. CDR3: CASSLEAENSPLHF. The CDR3 region has the DNA TGTGCCAGCAGCTTGGAGGCAGAAAATTCACCCCTCCACTTT.

About this clone itself: With a much larger clone just one base away, this may be a read error. The chain combines TRBV5-4 with TRBJ2-1; D ambiguous. Germline-derived CDR1 and CDR2 are SGHNT and YYREEE (reference sequence). This CDR3 comprises 15 residues. The CDR3 DNA is TGTGCCAACAGCTTGGCCCGGGCTTCTGGCAATGAGCAGTTCTTC. Residues: CANSLARASGNEQFF.

At least ten counts were recorded for this clone. Just one base apart from a much larger clone, this may be a read error. The chain joins TRBV6-1 to TRBJ1-2, with no clear D. The CDR3 consists of 14 residues. CDR1 is MNHNS and CDR2 is SASEGT in the germline V gene. CDR3 sequence reads: CASRPRNSVYGCTF. The CDR3 DNA sequence: TGTGCCAGCAGACCCCGGAACTCGGTCTATGGCTGCACCTTC.

V gene TRBV28 combines with J gene TRBJ2-5; TRBD2 might be the D (5 bases). V was shortened by 2 bases and J by 1 base, with 8 bases between the two germline ends. The CDR3 runs 14 residues. Germline values: CDR1 MDHEN, CDR2 SYDVKM. The CDR3 here is CASSLRGLQETQYF. CDR3 nucleotide sequence: TGTGCCAGCAGTTTACGAGGGCTCCAAGAGACCCAGTACTTC.

This clone was counted at least ten times. V gene TRBV7-6 combines with J gene TRBJ2-6, with 7 bases identical to TRBD1. The CDR3 runs to 15 residues. Germline loops: CDR1 SGHVS, CDR2 FNYEAQ. V trimming: 6 bases; J trimming: 4 bases; junction bases outside the gene matches: 6. In DNA form, the CDR3 reads TGTGCCAGCAGACTCGGGACAGCGGGGGCCAACGTCCTGACTTTC. Translation gives CASRLGTAGANVLTF.

This clone was detected ten times or more. The J gene is TRBJ2-1, the V gene TRBV5-1; a possible D gene is TRBD2 (6 bases). The CDR3 covers 16 residues. CDR1 and CDR2 from the germline V gene are SGHRS and YFSETQ. V lost 4 bases and J 0 bases, leaving 14 bases between the germline ends. The CDR3 here is CASSLSSRDSYNEQFF. Here the CDR3 DNA reads TGCGCCAGCAGCCTTTCTTCGCGGGACTCCTACAATGAGCAGTTCTTC.

This clone was seen a handful of times. V is TRBV5-1 and J is TRBJ1-2, with D maybe TRBD1 (5 bases). Germline V gene data show CDR1 as SGHRS and CDR2 as YFSETQ. The ends were cut back, 0 bases at V and 2 bases at J, with 8 bases in the middle. The CDR3 has 14 residues. Here the CDR3 DNA reads TGCGCCAGCAGCTTGGGGGACGGCAACTATGGCTACACCTTC. Protein sequence: CASSLGDGNYGYTF. Full variable domain (outside the CDR3, taken from reference TRBV5-1 and TRBJ1-2): KAGVTQTPRYLIKTRGQQVTLSCSPISGHRSVSWYQQTPGQGLQFLFEYFSETQRNKGNFPGRFSGRQFSNSRSEMNVSTLELGDSALYLCASSLGDGNYGYTFGSGTRLTVV.

Concerning this clone itself: One end of the junction fails to match germline, which may point to a read error. The rearrangement joins TRBV6-1 to TRBJ2-6; the D gene is possibly TRBD2 (5 bases). The CDR3 is 13 residues long. Germline V gene data show CDR1 as MNHNS and CDR2 as SASEGT. The CDR3 DNA reads as TGTGCCAGCAGTGAAAAGGATCGGACGCTACTAGTTTTC. This encodes CASSEKDRTLLVF.

This clone is deemed medium-sized. The J gene is TRBJ1-1, the V gene TRBV20-1; D is possibly TRBD1 (5 bases). The CDR3 runs 15 residues. The germline CDR1 and CDR2 sequences are DFQATT and SNEGSKA (reference sequence). The V and J ends lost 6 bases and 0 bases respectively, with 17 bases between them. The CDR3 sequence is CSASTLQEMNTEAFF. The CDR3 nucleotides are TGCAGTGCCTCTACTCTACAGGAGATGAACACTGAAGCTTTCTTT.

This clone has at least ten counts. The chain employs TRBV11-2 and TRBJ2-4; perhaps TRBD1 as D (5 bases). Between the trimmed V and J ends, which lost 0 bases and 9 bases, there was a span of 15 bases. This CDR3 region has 15 residues. Germline CDR1 reads SGHAT; CDR2 reads FQNNGV. In DNA, the CDR3 is TGTGCCAGCAGCTTAGATGTCGCAGGGTTTGGCATTCAGTACTTC. This sequence encodes CASSLDVAGFGIQYF.

This chain connects TRBV30 to TRBJ2-1, with TRBD1 matching over 7 bases. CDR3 size: 14 residues. Germline values: CDR1 GTSNPN, CDR2 SVGIG (reference sequence). V trimming: 0 bases; J trimming: 7 bases; junction bases outside the gene matches: 6. The CDR3 bases are TGTGCCTGGAGTGTAGGACAGGAACTAAATGAGCAGTTCTTC. Its protein product is CAWSVGQELNEQFF.